The 3 T cell receptor beta chains given below trace back to one sample, sequenced in a study of cytomegalovirus exposure and HLA in healthy donors. Use of 60 Vbeta and 13 Jbeta primers characterized the PCR. TCRdb keeps only in-frame clones here, not all; method: immunoSEQ multiplex PCR. Seen here are over 150,000 clones, around 82% observed once, and the top ten hold about 13%. Material for sequencing was PBMCs. The source is a woman aged 45-60 years in good health and CMV-seropositive.

CDR3 region: CASSIDLTGLLDGNEAFF. The CDR3 DNA is TGTGCCAGTAGTATAGATCTGACAGGGCTCTTAGATGGAAATGAAGCTTTCTTT. The J gene is TRBJ1-1, the V gene TRBV19, with 7 bases fitting TRBD1. The junction had 17 bases not matched to a gene; V was cut back by 0 bases and J by 7 bases. The CDR3 contains 18 residues. CDR1 and CDR2 (germline): LNHDA, SQIVND (reference sequence).

The chain has TRBV30 and TRBJ1-4; tentative D call: TRBD1 (5 bases). Germline V gene lookup returns CDR1 GTSNPN and CDR2 SVGIG (reference sequence). V lost 1 base and J lost 10, with 13 bases in between. The CDR3 is 13 amino acids. CDR3 bases: TGTGCCTGGAGTGGGATTCAGGGAGGAAAACTGTTTTTT. Translated: CAWSGIQGGKLFF.

J is TRBJ1-2 and V is TRBV4-1; 7 bases line up with TRBD1. The CDR3 contains 13 residues. J was trimmed by 7 bases and V by 4 bases; bases with no gene match: 6. Germline CDR1 is MGHRA and CDR2 is YSYEKL. In DNA form, the CDR3 reads TGCGCCAGCAGCCCGAGACAGGGAAGTGGCTACACCTTC. Its protein is CASSPRQGSGYTF.